The clone carrying this T cell receptor (beta chain) occurred a few times. Its specificity is not known. V lost 3 bases and J lost 1, with 6 bases in between. Germline-derived CDR1 and CDR2 are ENHRY and SYGVKD. This CDR3 has 13 amino acids. Assay: immunoSEQ multiplex PCR; the TCRdb copy retains only in-frame clones and omits some. In the table there are fewer than 400,000 clones, about 64% of which are singletons. The data belong to a study of cytotoxic CD8 clonotypes in ibrutinib-treated CLL. Study overall: After treatment lasting a median approximately 11 months, range 6 to 36, response samples were collected.

Notes on the study in general: Elevated clonality accompanied ibrutinib response, with a return toward baseline values at progression.

This sequence joins TRBV10-3 and TRBJ2-5, with no clear D. The clonotype originates from a human donor with chronic lymphocytic leukemia. The sequencing here drew on PBMCs, taken after 36 months of ibrutinib treatment. DNA for the CDR3: TGTGCCATCAGTGAAGATACCCAAGAGACCCAGTACTTC. Translation gives CAISEDTQETQYF.